This paragraph reports one TCR beta chain. Both 60 Vbeta primers and 13 Jbeta primers went into the PCR. Measured with immunoSEQ multiplex PCR; TCRdb has only the in-frame clones, and not every one. The data contain fewer than 150,000 clones, 80% of them seen just once; the ten biggest clones take up 2% to 2.5%. These data originate in a study of cytomegalovirus exposure and HLA in healthy donors. From germline, CDR1 is LGHNA and CDR2 YNFKEQ. J lost 5 bases, V lost 8 bases, and 14 bases had no gene match. The CDR3 consists of 15 residues. Donors sampled were nominally healthy, though unrecorded immune exposures were likely.

Sequencing was done on a sample of PBMCs. The receptor was derived from a man aged 25 to 40 in good health and CMV-seronegative. The V gene is TRBV4-2, the J gene TRBJ2-5; 7 bases agree with TRBD2. The CDR3 sequence: CASERTGGGQETQYF. The CDR3 DNA reads TGTGCCAGCGAAAGGACGGGGGGAGGGCAGGAGACCCAGTACTTC.